Listed here are 27 T cell receptor beta chains from one sample, sequenced in a study of cytomegalovirus exposure and HLA in healthy donors. The repertoire was sequenced with immunoSEQ multiplex PCR; TCRdb's copy has only in-frame clones and lacks some. The repertoire holds tens of thousands of clones, with approximately 96% as singletons. The sequencing input was PBMCs. The receptors come from a man aged 18 to 29 in good health and CMV-seropositive.

V is TRBV11-3 and J is TRBJ2-2; possibly TRBD2 for D (6 bases). The germline V gene encodes CDR1 SGHNT and CDR2 YENEEA. CDR3 length equals 13 residues. V was clipped by 2 bases and J by 7 bases, with 8 bases between them. The CDR3 DNA reads as TGTGCCAGCAGCTTACAGGGAGGCGGGGAGCTGTTTTTT. Translation: CASSLQGGGELFF.

CDR3 sequence (DNA): TGTGCCGTCCCGGGACTAGCGGGGAGCCAAGAGACCCAGTACTTC. Translation: CAVPGLAGSQETQYF. The chain couples TRBV10-3 to TRBJ2-5, with 13 bases matching TRBD2. Trimming at V came to 11 bases and at J to 1 base, leaving 7 bases not matched to a gene. The V gene's germline CDR1 is ENHRY and CDR2 SYGVKD. This CDR3 spans 15 amino acids.

This clone showed up just once. The chain carries TRBV10-3 and TRBJ2-1; D ambiguous. Deletions cut 2 bases from V and 8 bases from J, with 10 bases between. This CDR3 is built from 13 residues. Germline assignment: CDR1 ENHRY and CDR2 SYGVKD. DNA of the CDR3: TGTGCCATCAGTGAGCCGCGCCTCCATGAGCAGTTCTTC. Encoded protein: CAISEPRLHEQFF.

This chain joins TRBV6-6 and TRBJ2-7; 9 nucleotides agree with TRBD1. Germline V gene lookup returns CDR1 MNHNY and CDR2 SVGAGI (reference sequence). V trimming: 8 bases; J trimming: 3 bases; junction bases outside the gene matches: 5. CDR3 length: 13 amino acids. The CDR3 DNA follows: TGTGCCAGCTCGAACAGGGGGCACTACGAGCAGTACTTC. It codes for CASSNRGHYEQYF.

The V and J genes are TRBV5-4 and TRBJ2-5, with D possibly being TRBD2 (5 bases). Trimming stripped 5 bases from V and 5 bases from J, with 19 bases between. Germline V CDR1 and CDR2: SGHNT, YYREEE (reference sequence). The CDR3 covers 15 residues. DNA for the CDR3: TGTGCCAGCAGTCGGATCTCGGCGGCTAGCGAGACCCAGTACTTC. It translates to CASSRISAASETQYF.

The V and J genes are TRBV10-3 and TRBJ1-5; no firm D call. The CDR3 is 13 amino acids. Germline V gene sequence: CDR1 ENHRY, CDR2 SYGVKD. Trimming removed 3 bases at V and 3 bases at J, with 6 bases between. For the CDR3, the DNA is TGTGCCATCAGTGACAGTTACAATCAGCCCCAGCATTTT. Amino acids: CAISDSYNQPQHF.

The chain joins TRBV28 to TRBJ2-5; D remains unclear. CDR3 length: 15 amino acids. V shed 6 bases and J shed 5 bases, with 19 bases lying between them. Germline CDR1 and CDR2: MDHEN and SYDVKM. The CDR3, as DNA: TGTGCCAGCAGCTTAACGGTAAACAGCAGGGAGACCCAGTACTTC. Protein: CASSLTVNSRETQYF. Full variable domain (missing parts from reference TRBV28 and TRBJ2-5): DVKVTQSSRYLVKRTGEKVFLECVQDMDHENMFWYRQDPGLGLRLIYFSYDVKMKEKGDIPEGYSVSREKKERFSLILESASTNQTSMYLCASSLTVNSRETQYFGPGTRLLVL.

The chain couples TRBV15 to TRBJ2-3; D gene ambiguous. Germline assignment: CDR1 LNHNV and CDR2 YYDKDF (reference sequence). CDR3 size: 14 residues. V lost 0 bases and J lost 7, with 11 bases in between. The CDR3 nucleotides read TGTGCCACCAGCAGAGATGCCGCGCGTTATACGCAGTATTTT. This translates into CATSRDAARYTQYF.

V is TRBV28 and J is TRBJ2-6; TRBD1 is a possible D gene (6 bases). CDR1 is MDHEN, CDR2 SYDVKM, per germline. This CDR3 spans 17 amino acids. Trimming stripped 6 bases from V and 2 bases from J, with 17 bases between. The CDR3 region is CASRPTGTLTGANVLTF. Here the CDR3 DNA reads TGTGCCAGCAGACCGACAGGAACTCTAACTGGGGCCAACGTCCTGACTTTC.

The V and J genes are TRBV5-1 and TRBJ2-5; TRBD1 agrees at 10 bases. Trimming removed 4 bases from V and 2 bases from J; junction bases left unmatched: 2. This CDR3 is built from 14 residues. CDR1 SGHRS and CDR2 YFSETQ come from the germline V gene. The DNA of the CDR3 is TGCGCCAGCAGCCTGGACAGGGGGCAAGAGACCCAGTACTTC. Translated, it gives CASSLDRGQETQYF.

The chain has TRBV7-2 and TRBJ2-7; 9 bases align to TRBD2. The V gene's germline CDR1 is SGHTA and CDR2 FQGNSA. V lost 9 bases and J lost 6; bases outside the gene matches: 12. The CDR3 is 14 residues long. The CDR3: CASLLGLANGEQYF. The CDR3 DNA follows: TGTGCCAGTTTGCTCGGACTAGCGAACGGCGAGCAGTACTTC.

This sequence joins TRBV5-6 and TRBJ1-1, with no clear D. The CDR3 extends over 13 amino acids. Germline loops: CDR1 SGHDT, CDR2 YYEEEE. Trimming shortened V by 0 bases and J by 8 bases, and 11 bases separated the two germline ends. The CDR3 DNA is TGTGCCAGCAGCTTGGTATCGGGGAACGAAGCTTTCTTT. Its protein is CASSLVSGNEAFF.

The chain employs TRBV5-1 and TRBJ1-3; no reliable D call. The CDR3 sequence is 15 residues long. In germline, CDR1 is SGHRS, CDR2 YFSETQ. V was shortened by 4 bases and J by 0 bases, with 11 bases between the two germline ends. CDR3 DNA sequence: TGCGCCAGCAGCCCAGGCGGGAGCTCTGGAAACACCATATATTTT. It yields the protein CASSPGGSSGNTIYF.

The rearrangement uses TRBV27 and TRBJ1-6, with D unclear. Looked up from germline, CDR1 is MNHEY and CDR2 is SMNVEV (reference sequence). V gave up 6 bases and J gave up 8 bases, with 20 bases separating them. The CDR3 has 16 residues. The CDR3 sequence: CASSSSIPRGDSPLHF. The CDR3, as DNA: TGTGCCAGCAGCTCTTCCATTCCTCGGGGAGATTCACCCCTCCACTTT.

J is TRBJ1-5 and V is TRBV6-6, with a tentative D call TRBD1 (5 bases). CDR3 length equals 14 residues. Trimming pared 1 base from V and 4 bases from J, leaving 8 bases between. CDR1 and CDR2 (germline): MNHNY, SVGAGI (reference sequence). Here the CDR3 reads CASSYFSGNQPQHF. In DNA form, the CDR3 reads TGTGCCAGCAGTTACTTCTCAGGGAATCAGCCCCAGCATTTT.

The rearrangement links TRBV6-6 to TRBJ1-6, with D possibly being TRBD1 (5 bases). Germline loops: CDR1 MNHNY, CDR2 SVGAGI (reference sequence). The CDR3 runs to 15 residues. Trimming stripped 2 bases from V and 6 bases from J, with 11 bases between. The CDR3 DNA sequence: TGTGCCAGCAGTTACGGAGGGGCGGGTAATTCACCCCTCCACTTT. Amino acids: CASSYGGAGNSPLHF.

V gene TRBV4-2 combines with J gene TRBJ2-5; TRBD2 aligns across 11 bases. Unmatched junction bases numbered 9, after V lost 1 base and J lost 5 bases. CDR1 is LGHNA and CDR2 is YNFKEQ in the germline V gene. CDR3 length: 17 residues. The CDR3, as DNA: TGTGCCAGCAGCCAAGGTCATAGCGGGGGGGCTAGGGAGACCCAGTACTTC. It is translated as CASSQGHSGGARETQYF.

The chain uses TRBV2 and TRBJ1-6, with 11 bases identical to TRBD1. In germline, CDR1 is SNHLY, CDR2 FYNNEI. Germline trimming cut 1 base from V and 9 bases from J; bases unmatched to any gene: 5. This CDR3 has 16 amino acids. The CDR3 spells CASSEEGQGVVSPLHF. The CDR3 DNA is TGTGCCAGCAGTGAAGAGGGACAGGGGGTCGTTTCACCCCTCCACTTT.

The chain employs TRBV6-1 and TRBJ1-3; D unclear. This CDR3 has 13 residues. From germline, CDR1 is MNHNS and CDR2 SASEGT. Trimming took off 3 bases at V and 4 bases at J, with 7 bases between the two ends. CDR3 amino acids: CASSEWEGNTIYF. DNA for the CDR3: TGTGCCAGCAGTGAGTGGGAGGGAAACACCATATATTTT.

The chain combines TRBV7-9 with TRBJ2-1, with D tentatively TRBD1 (5 bases). The CDR3 is made up of 14 amino acids. In germline, CDR1 is SEHNR, CDR2 FQNEAQ (reference sequence). V dropped 5 bases and J dropped 0 bases, with 8 bases sitting between them. The CDR3 DNA sequence: TGTGCCAGCAGCCCCCAGGGCTCCTACAATGAGCAGTTCTTC. Its translation is CASSPQGSYNEQFF.

This sequence joins TRBV7-9 and TRBJ2-5; D is perhaps TRBD1 (5 bases). Trimming left V 6 bases short and J 6 bases short, with 8 bases between. The CDR3 sequence is 11 residues long. Germline CDR1 and CDR2: SEHNR and FQNEAQ (reference sequence). The CDR3 is CASREDKTQYF. Here the CDR3 DNA reads TGTGCCAGCAGAGAGGACAAGACCCAGTACTTC. Supplemented by reference TRBV7-9 and TRBJ2-5, the full variable domain reads DTGVSQNPRHKITKRGQNVTFRCDPISEHNRLYWYRQTLGQGPEFLTYFQNEAQLEKSRLLSDRFSAERPKGSFSTLEIQRTEQGDSAMYLCASREDKTQYFGPGTRLLVL.

This clone has just one count. The V gene is TRBV2, the J gene TRBJ2-3; 7 bases are shared with TRBD1. From germline, CDR1 is SNHLY and CDR2 FYNNEI. V shed 8 bases and J 6 bases; nucleotides not matched to a gene: 8. The CDR3 is 13 residues long. The CDR3 coding sequence is TGTGCCAGCGCCGAGGGGGCGGCGGATACGCAGTATTTT. Translated, it gives CASAEGAADTQYF.

V gene TRBV19 combines with J gene TRBJ2-2, with D unclear. The CDR3 loop spans 14 amino acids. CDR1 and CDR2 (germline): LNHDA, SQIVND (reference sequence). Trimming left V 6 bases short and J 3 bases short, with 11 bases between. The CDR3 loop reads CASSEQSYTGELFF. In nucleotides, the CDR3 is TGTGCCAGTAGCGAACAGAGCTACACCGGGGAGCTGTTTTTT.

The rearrangement links TRBV7-2 to TRBJ2-3; TRBD2 aligns across 8 bases. CDR3 size: 16 residues. CDR1 and CDR2 from the germline V gene are SGHTA and FQGNSA. Trimming took 4 bases from V and 1 from J; bases not matched to a gene: 7. DNA of the CDR3: TGTGCCAGCAGCTCAATAGCGGGATGGGGCACAGATACGCAGTATTTT. Its protein is CASSSIAGWGTDTQYF.

The chain recombines TRBV4-2 with TRBJ1-2, with 7 bases fitting TRBD1. The CDR3 runs 14 residues. Germline CDR1 LGHNA, CDR2 YNFKEQ. The V and J ends lost 5 bases and 5 bases, in that order; junction bases with no gene match: 8. As DNA, the CDR3 is TGTGCCAGCAGCGCCCCGACAGGGTCTTATGGCTACACCTTC. Translated, it gives CASSAPTGSYGYTF.

This chain uses TRBV6-1 with TRBJ2-3; a weak D match, TRBD2 (6 bases). Trimming pared 10 bases from V and 6 bases from J, leaving 17 bases between. The CDR3 runs to 13 residues. Germline CDR1 and CDR2: MNHNS and SASEGT. The CDR3 DNA is TGTGCCACCGGGACGGGGGATAGTGATACGCAGTATTTT. This encodes CATGTGDSDTQYF.

This chain uses TRBV30 with TRBJ1-2; D gene ambiguous. The CDR3 has 13 residues. Germline CDR1 and CDR2: GTSNPN and SVGIG (reference sequence). Trimming removed 5 bases from V and 7 bases from J, with 17 bases in between. CDR3 sequence reads: CAWGSPRDPGYTF. CDR3 sequence (DNA): TGTGCCTGGGGCTCCCCCCGGGATCCTGGCTACACCTTC. Looking up the rest from reference TRBV30 and TRBJ1-2 gives the full variable domain: SQTIHQWPATLVQPVGSPLSLECTVEGTSNPNLYWYRQAAGRGLQLLFYSVGIGQISSEVPQNLSASRPQDRQFILSSKKLLLSDSGFYLCAWGSPRDPGYTFGSGTRLTVV.